Listed below are T cell receptor beta chains from one sample, sequenced in a study of T cell changes during pregnancy in multiple sclerosis. Profiled with immunoSEQ multiplex PCR; TCRdb holds only in-frame clones, not every one. The top ten hold 0.5% to 0.7% of the sample, which has tens of thousands of clones, around 94% seen once. Specimen: CD4+ T cells from peripheral blood mononuclear cells, collected in the second trimester of pregnancy. These receptors came from a female donor with multiple sclerosis, enrolled in a pregnancy study. The CDR3 runs from the conserved cysteine through the conserved F or W. The D gene is left open where the match is weak. Some rows have no size entry. The others give once, few or many, or a class for an expanded clone.

J | size | D | V | CDR3 | DNA
TRBJ1-1 | - | TRBD1 | TRBV9 | CASSFRTGQGTEAFF | TGTGCCAGCAGCTTCCGGACAGGCCAAGGCACTGAAGCTTTCTTT
TRBJ2-2 | - | - | TRBV7-9 | CASSKLFGLKDTGELFF | TGTGCCAGCAGCAAACTCTTCGGGTTGAAGGACACCGGGGAGCTGTTTTTT
TRBJ1-4 | - | TRBD1 | TRBV11-2 | CASSTQGAGEKLFF | TGTGCCAGCAGCACCCAGGGGGCTGGTGAAAAACTGTTTTTT
TRBJ1-1 | - | TRBD1 | TRBV7-3 | CASSIDRGNTEAFF | TGTGCCAGCAGCATAGACAGGGGGAACACTGAAGCTTTCTTT
TRBJ2-7 | once | - | TRBV5-6 | CASSLGRLNLAYDEQYF | TGTGCCAGCAGCTTGGGACGACTAAATCTGGCTTATGACGAGCAGTACTTC
TRBJ1-1 | - | - | TRBV7-8 | CASSFSTENTEAFF | TGTGCCAGCAGCTTTTCGACAGAGAACACTGAAGCTTTCTTT
TRBJ2-1 | - | - | TRBV7-3 | CASSLWGESNEQFF | TGTGCCAGCAGCTTATGGGGGGAGTCCAATGAGCAGTTCTTC
TRBJ2-5 | - | TRBD2 | TRBV4-1 | CASSQAPTGLAGQETQYF | TGCGCCAGCAGCCAAGCGCCTACCGGACTAGCGGGGCAAGAGACCCAGTACTTC
TRBJ1-1 | - | - | TRBV5-1 | CASSLSFGLDRMNTEAFF | TGCGCCAGCAGCTTGTCTTTCGGCCTTGACAGAATGAACACTGAAGCTTTCTTT
TRBJ1-1 | few | - | TRBV19 | CASSTGVSEAFF | TGTGCCAGTAGTACGGGGGTGAGTGAAGCTTTCTTT
TRBJ1-2 | - | TRBD1 | TRBV10-2 | CASRQGDSGGYTF | TGCGCCAGCAGACAGGGGGACTCTGGGGGCTACACCTTC
TRBJ1-1 | - | TRBD1 | TRBV10-3 | CAIKGTGNTEAFF | TGTGCCATCAAAGGGACAGGGAATACTGAAGCTTTCTTT
TRBJ2-7 | - | TRBD2 | TRBV6-1 | CASSGYGSGGIYEQYF | TGTGCCAGCAGTGGGTATGGTAGCGGGGGGATATACGAGCAGTACTTC
TRBJ1-3 | - | TRBD1 | TRBV19 | CASSSRTGLIGNTIYF | TGTGCCAGTAGTAGCCGGACAGGACTGATAGGAAACACCATATATTTT
TRBJ1-5 | - | TRBD1 | TRBV23-1 | CASSRRDRVVDQPQHF | TGCGCCAGCAGCCGCCGGGACAGGGTAGTCGATCAGCCCCAGCATTTT
TRBJ2-3 | - | TRBD2 | TRBV4-2 | CASSPAGGYTDTQYF | TGTGCCAGCAGCCCGGCGGGGGGGTACACAGATACGCAGTATTTT
TRBJ1-1 | - | - | TRBV11-3 | CASSPGVATEAFF | TGTGCCAGCAGCCCAGGGGTCGCCACTGAAGCTTTCTTT
TRBJ1-3 | few | - | TRBV9 | CASSPTGLPGNTIYF | TGTGCCAGCAGTCCTACAGGGCTTCCTGGAAACACCATATATTTT
TRBJ1-3 | - | - | TRBV5-1 | CASSLGTEGVNTIYF | TGCGCCAGCAGCTTGGGGACAGAAGGGGTAAACACCATATATTTT
TRBJ2-2 | - | - | TRBV6-6 | CASPLKGANTGELFF | TGTGCCAGCCCCCTTAAGGGGGCGAACACCGGGGAGCTGTTTTTT
TRBJ1-3 | - | - | TRBV18 | CASSPGTPGNTIYF | TGTGCCAGCTCACCAGGGACACCTGGAAACACCATATATTTT
TRBJ1-2 | - | TRBD1 | TRBV10-2 | CASNLDRGDGYTF | TGCGCCAGCAACCTGGACAGGGGAGACGGCTACACCTTC
TRBJ1-2 | - | - | TRBV29-1 | CSVPSLGRPIYGYTF | TGCAGCGTACCCTCGTTGGGCAGGCCGATCTATGGCTACACCTTC
TRBJ1-5 | - | - | TRBV2 | CASSEALSRGNQPQHF | TGTGCCAGCAGTGAAGCGCTCTCGAGGGGCAATCAGCCCCAGCATTTT
TRBJ1-6 | - | - | TRBV4-2 | CASSQGRTANSPLHF | TGTGCCAGCAGCCAAGGTCGGACAGCTAATTCACCCCTCCACTTT
TRBJ2-3 | - | TRBD1 | TRBV18 | CASSPLAGTGTTDTQYF | TGTGCCAGCTCACCCTTGGCCGGGACAGGGACCACAGATACGCAGTATTTT
TRBJ2-3 | - | - | TRBV21-1 | CASASRDRAADTQYF | TGTGCCAGCGCCTCCCGGGACAGGGCCGCAGATACGCAGTATTTT
TRBJ1-5 | - | - | TRBV18 | CASSQGEGGNQPQHF | TGTGCCAGCTCGCAAGGGGAGGGTGGCAATCAGCCCCAGCATTTT
TRBJ2-3 | - | TRBD2 | TRBV18 | CASSPLAGGPTDTQYF | TGTGCCAGCTCACCACTAGCGGGGGGTCCCACAGATACGCAGTATTTT
TRBJ2-1 | - | TRBD2 | TRBV12-5 | CASGLEGLGLAEQFF | TGTGCTAGTGGTTTGGAAGGATTGGGACTAGCGGAGCAGTTCTTC
TRBJ1-1 | once | TRBD1 | TRBV6-5 | CASSYSPTGGFTEAFF | TGTGCCAGCAGTTACTCTCCGACAGGGGGATTCACTGAAGCTTTCTTT
TRBJ1-2 | - | TRBD1 | TRBV7-9 | CASSLGDRGLDGYTF | TGTGCCAGCAGCTTGGGGGACAGGGGGCTTGATGGCTACACCTTC
TRBJ1-1 | - | TRBD1 | TRBV7-2 | CASSWRGQGANTEAFF | TGTGCCAGCAGCTGGAGGGGACAGGGGGCGAACACTGAAGCTTTCTTT
TRBJ2-7 | - | TRBD1 | TRBV7-6 | CASSPIATGAPSYEQYF | TGTGCCAGCAGCCCAATTGCTACAGGGGCCCCATCCTACGAGCAGTACTTC
TRBJ1-1 | - | - | TRBV5-1 | CASSWTRGTEAFF | TGCGCCAGCAGCTGGACCAGGGGCACTGAAGCTTTCTTT
TRBJ1-1 | - | - | TRBV6-6 | CASSGRLLTAEAFF | TGTGCCAGCAGTGGCCGGCTTTTGACAGCTGAAGCTTTCTTT
TRBJ2-7 | once | - | TRBV7-2 | CASSTRGAPSYEQYF | TGTGCCAGCAGCACACGGGGGGCCCCCTCCTACGAGCAGTACTTC